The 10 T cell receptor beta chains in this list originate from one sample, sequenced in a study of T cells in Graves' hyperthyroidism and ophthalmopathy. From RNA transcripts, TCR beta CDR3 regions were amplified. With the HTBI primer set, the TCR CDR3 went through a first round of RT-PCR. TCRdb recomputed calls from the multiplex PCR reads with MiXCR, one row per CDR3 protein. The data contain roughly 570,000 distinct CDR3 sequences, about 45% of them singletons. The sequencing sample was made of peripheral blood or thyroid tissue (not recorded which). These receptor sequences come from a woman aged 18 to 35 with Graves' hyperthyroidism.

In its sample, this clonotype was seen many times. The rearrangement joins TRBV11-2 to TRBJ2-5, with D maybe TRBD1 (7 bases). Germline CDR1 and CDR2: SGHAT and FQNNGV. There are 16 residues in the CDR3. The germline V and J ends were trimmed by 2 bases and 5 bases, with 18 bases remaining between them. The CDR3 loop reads CASSLSLAGGTETQYF. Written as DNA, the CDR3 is TGTGCCAGCAGCTTAAGCCTGGCAGGGGGGACGGAGACCCAGTACTTC.

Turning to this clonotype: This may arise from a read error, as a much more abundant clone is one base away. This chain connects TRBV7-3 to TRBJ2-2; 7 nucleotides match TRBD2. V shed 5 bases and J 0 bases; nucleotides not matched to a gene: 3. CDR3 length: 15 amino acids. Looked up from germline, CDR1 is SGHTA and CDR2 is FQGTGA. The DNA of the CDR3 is TGTGCCAGCAGCAATAGCGGGTCGAACACCGGGGAGCTGTTTTTT. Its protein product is CASSNSGSNTGELFF. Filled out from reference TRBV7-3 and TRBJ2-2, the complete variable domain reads GAGVSQTPSNKVTEKGKYVELRCDPISGHTALYWYRQSLGQGPEFLIYFQGTGAADDSGLPNDRFFAVRPEGSVSTLKIQRTERGDSAVYLCASSNSGSNTGELFFGEGSRLTVL.

DNA for the CDR3: TGTGCCAGCAGTTTACGGGACAGGGGAGGTACCGGGGAGCTGTTTTTT. Amino acids: CASSLRDRGGTGELFF. The rearrangement uses TRBV27 and TRBJ2-2; 10 positions agree with TRBD1. The J segment lost 5 bases and the V segment lost 2 bases, leaving 5 bases of the junction unmatched. The germline CDR1 and CDR2 sequences are MNHEY and SMNVEV (reference sequence). This CDR3 is 16 amino acids long.

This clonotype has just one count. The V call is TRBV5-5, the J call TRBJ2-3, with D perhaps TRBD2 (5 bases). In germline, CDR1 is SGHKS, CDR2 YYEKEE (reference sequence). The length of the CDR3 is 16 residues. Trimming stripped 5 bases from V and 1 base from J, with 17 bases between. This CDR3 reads CASSMAEASRTDTQYF. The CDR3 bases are TGTGCCAGCAGTATGGCGGAGGCTAGCCGCACAGATACGCAGTATTTT.

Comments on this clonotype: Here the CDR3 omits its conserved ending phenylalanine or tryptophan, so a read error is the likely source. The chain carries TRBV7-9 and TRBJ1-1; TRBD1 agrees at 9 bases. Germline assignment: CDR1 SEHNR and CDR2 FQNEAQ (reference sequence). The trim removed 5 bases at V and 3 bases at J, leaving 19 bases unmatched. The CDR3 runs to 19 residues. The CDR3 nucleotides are TGTGCCAGCAGCCCGACGCCGGGACAGGGTAACTATGGCTACACTGAAGCTTTCTAT. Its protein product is CASSPTPGQGNYGYTEAFY.

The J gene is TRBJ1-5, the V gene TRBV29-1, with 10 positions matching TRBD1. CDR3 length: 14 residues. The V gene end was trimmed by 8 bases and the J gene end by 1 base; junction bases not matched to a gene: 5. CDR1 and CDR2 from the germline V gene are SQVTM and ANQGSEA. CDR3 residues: CSLTGGESNQPQHF. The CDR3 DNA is TGCAGCTTGACAGGGGGCGAGAGCAATCAGCCCCAGCATTTT.

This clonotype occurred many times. The DNA of the CDR3 is TGTGCCAGCAGCCGGAGGAGTAGCGGGAGGGCCTACGAGCAGTACTTC. Amino acid sequence: CASSRRSSGRAYEQYF. J is TRBJ2-7 and V is TRBV7-2, with 11 bases matching TRBD2. V shed 5 bases, J shed 2 bases, and the junction held 8 bases outside the gene matches. Germline lookup yields CDR1 SGHTA and CDR2 FQGNSA. The CDR3 is 16 residues long.

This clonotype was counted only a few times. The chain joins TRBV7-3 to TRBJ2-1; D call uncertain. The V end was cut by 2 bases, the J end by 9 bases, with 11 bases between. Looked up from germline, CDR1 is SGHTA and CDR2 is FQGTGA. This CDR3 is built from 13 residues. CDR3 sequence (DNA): TGTGCCAGCAGCTTATCTCAACCGGCTGAGCAGTTCTTC. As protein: CASSLSQPAEQFF.

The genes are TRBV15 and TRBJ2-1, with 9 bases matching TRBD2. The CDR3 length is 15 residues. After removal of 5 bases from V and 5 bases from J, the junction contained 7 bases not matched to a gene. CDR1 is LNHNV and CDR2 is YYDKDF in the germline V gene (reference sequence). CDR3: CATSDPRLADNEQFF. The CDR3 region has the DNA TGTGCCACCAGCGACCCCCGACTAGCGGACAATGAGCAGTTCTTC.

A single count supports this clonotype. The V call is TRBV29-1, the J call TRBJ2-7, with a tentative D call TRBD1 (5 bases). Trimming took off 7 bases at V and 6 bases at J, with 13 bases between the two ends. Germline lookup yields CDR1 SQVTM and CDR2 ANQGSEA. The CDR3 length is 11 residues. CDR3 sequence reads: CSATQGTEQYF. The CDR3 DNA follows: TGCAGCGCCACTCAGGGTACCGAGCAGTACTTC.